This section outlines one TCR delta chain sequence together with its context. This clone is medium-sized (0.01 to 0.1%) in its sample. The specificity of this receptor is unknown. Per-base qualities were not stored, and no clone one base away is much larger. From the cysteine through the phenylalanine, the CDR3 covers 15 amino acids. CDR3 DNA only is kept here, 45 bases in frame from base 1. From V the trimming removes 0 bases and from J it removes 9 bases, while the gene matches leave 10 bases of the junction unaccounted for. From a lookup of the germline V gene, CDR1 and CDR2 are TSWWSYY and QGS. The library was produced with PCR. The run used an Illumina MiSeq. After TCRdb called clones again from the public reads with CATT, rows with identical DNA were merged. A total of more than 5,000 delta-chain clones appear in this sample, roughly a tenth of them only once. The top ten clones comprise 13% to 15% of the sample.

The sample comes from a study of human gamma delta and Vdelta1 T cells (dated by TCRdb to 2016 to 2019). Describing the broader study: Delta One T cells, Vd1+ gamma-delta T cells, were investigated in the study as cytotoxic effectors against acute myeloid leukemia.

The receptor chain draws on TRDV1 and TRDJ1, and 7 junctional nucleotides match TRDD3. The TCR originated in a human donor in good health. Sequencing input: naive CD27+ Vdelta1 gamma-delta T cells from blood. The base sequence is TGTGCTCTTGGGGAACTCAAACTAAGGCTGGGGGAACTCATCTTT. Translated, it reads CALGELKLRLGELIF.